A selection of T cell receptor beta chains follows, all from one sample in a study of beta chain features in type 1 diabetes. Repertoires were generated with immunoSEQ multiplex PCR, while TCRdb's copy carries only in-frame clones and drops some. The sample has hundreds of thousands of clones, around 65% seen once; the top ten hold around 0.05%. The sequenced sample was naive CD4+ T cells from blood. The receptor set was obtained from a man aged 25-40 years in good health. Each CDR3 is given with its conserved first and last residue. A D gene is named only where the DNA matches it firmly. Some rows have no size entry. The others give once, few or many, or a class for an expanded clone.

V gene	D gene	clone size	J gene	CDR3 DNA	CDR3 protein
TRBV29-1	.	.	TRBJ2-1	TGCAGCGTTGTGCCAAACAATGAGCAGTTCTTC	CSVVPNNEQFF
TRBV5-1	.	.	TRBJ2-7	TGCGCCAGCAGCACCGGGACACCAACCTCCTACGAGCAGTACTTC	CASSTGTPTSYEQYF
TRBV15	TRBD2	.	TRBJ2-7	TGTGCCACCAGCAGAGATCTAGCGGGACTCTACGAGCAGTACTTC	CATSRDLAGLYEQYF
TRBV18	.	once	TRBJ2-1	TGTGCCAGCTCACCAAGTAACAACAATGAGCAGTTCTTC	CASSPSNNNEQFF
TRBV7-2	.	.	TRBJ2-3	TGTGCCAGCAGCTTAGAGGGAGATACGCAGTATTTT	CASSLEGDTQYF
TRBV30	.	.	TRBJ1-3	TGTGCCTGGACCCCTGCGGTAACCGGAAACACCATATATTTT	CAWTPAVTGNTIYF
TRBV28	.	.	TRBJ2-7	TGTGCCAGCACCTCCCCCGACAAGCCCTACGAGCAGTACTTC	CASTSPDKPYEQYF
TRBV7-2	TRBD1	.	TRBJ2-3	TGTGCCAGCAGCTATCGGGACAGGGGAGATACGCAGTATTTT	CASSYRDRGDTQYF
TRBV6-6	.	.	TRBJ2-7	TGTGCCAGCAGTTCCCCCGGGGAGCAGTACTTC	CASSSPGEQYF
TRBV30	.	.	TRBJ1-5	TGTGCCTGGAGTGGTGTTTATAGCAATCAGCCCCAGCATTTT	CAWSGVYSNQPQHF
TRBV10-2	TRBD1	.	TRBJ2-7	TGCGCCAGCAGGACAGGGTTCGAGCAGTACTTC	CASRTGFEQYF
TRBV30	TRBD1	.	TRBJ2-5	TGTGCCTGGAGTGTACTTGGACAGGGACAAGAGACCCAGTACTTC	CAWSVLGQGQETQYF
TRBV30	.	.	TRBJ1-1	TGTGCCTGGAGCTTCAATAGTGCCACTGAAGCTTTCTTT	CAWSFNSATEAFF
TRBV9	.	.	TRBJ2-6	TGTGCCAGCAGCCCAGACTCTGGGGCCAACGTCCTGACTTTC	CASSPDSGANVLTF
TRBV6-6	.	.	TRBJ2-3	TGTGCCAGCAGTTACGGCAGCACAGATACGCAGTATTTT	CASSYGSTDTQYF
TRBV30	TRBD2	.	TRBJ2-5	TGTGCCTGGAAAGCGGGGAGAACACAAGAGACCCAGTACTTC	CAWKAGRTQETQYF
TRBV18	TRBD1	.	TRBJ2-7	TGTGCCAGCTCACCACGGGGACAGGGGGTCCCCTACGAGCAGTACTTC	CASSPRGQGVPYEQYF
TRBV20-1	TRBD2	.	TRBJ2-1	TGCAGTGCTCGGGGGGACAATGAGCAGTTCTTC	CSARGDNEQFF
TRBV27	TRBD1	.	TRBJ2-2	TGTGCCAGCAGTTTTGGGACAGGGGACACCGGGGAGCTGTTTTTT	CASSFGTGDTGELFF
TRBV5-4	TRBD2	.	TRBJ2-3	TGTGCCAGCAGCTTGGCCAGGAGCAGCGGGAGTAGTGCAGATACGCAGTATTTT	CASSLARSSGSSADTQYF
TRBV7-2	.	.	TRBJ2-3	TGTGCCAACAGCGCGGGACTGACCACAGATACGCAGTATTTT	CANSAGLTTDTQYF
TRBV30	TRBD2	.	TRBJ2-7	TGTGCCTGGAGTGTGGGACTAGCGGGATTCAACTACGAGCAGTACTTC	CAWSVGLAGFNYEQYF
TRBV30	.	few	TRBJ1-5	TGTGCCTGGAGCGACAGCGGGACCCTGCCCCAGCATTTT	CAWSDSGTLPQHF
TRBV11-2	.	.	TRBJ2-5	TGTGCCAGCAGCTTATACGTAGCGGACCAGTACTTC	CASSLYVADQYF
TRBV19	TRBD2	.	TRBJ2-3	TGTGCCAGTAGACTAGCGGGGACAGATACGCAGTATTTT	CASRLAGTDTQYF
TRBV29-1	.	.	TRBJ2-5	TGCAGCGTTGGGACCCGGACAGCATTCGGGACCCAGTACTTC	CSVGTRTAFGTQYF